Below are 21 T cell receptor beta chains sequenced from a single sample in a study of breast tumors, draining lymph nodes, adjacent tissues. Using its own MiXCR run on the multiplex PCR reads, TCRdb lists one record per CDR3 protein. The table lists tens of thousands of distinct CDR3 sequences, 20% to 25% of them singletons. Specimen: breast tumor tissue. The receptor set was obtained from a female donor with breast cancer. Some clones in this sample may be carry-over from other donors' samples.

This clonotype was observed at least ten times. In nucleotides, the CDR3 is TGCAGTGCCCCGGACAGGGTACTCCACGAGCAGTACTTC. Its translation: CSAPDRVLHEQYF. The rearrangement joins TRBV20-1 to TRBJ2-7; the match to TRBD1 covers 8 bases. The CDR3 loop spans 13 amino acids. V was pared by 6 bases and J by 5 bases, with 9 bases of the junction left unmatched. Per germline, CDR1 DFQATT and CDR2 SNEGSKA (reference sequence).

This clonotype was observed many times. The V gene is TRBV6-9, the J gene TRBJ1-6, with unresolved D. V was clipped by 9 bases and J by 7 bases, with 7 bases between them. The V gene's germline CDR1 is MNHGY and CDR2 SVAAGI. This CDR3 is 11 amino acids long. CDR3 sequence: CARYGNSPLHF. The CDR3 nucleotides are TGTGCCAGATACGGCAATTCACCCCTCCACTTT.

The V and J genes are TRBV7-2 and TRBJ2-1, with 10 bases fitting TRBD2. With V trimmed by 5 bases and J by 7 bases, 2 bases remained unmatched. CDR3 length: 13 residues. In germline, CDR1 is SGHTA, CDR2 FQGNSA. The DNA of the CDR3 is TGTGCCAGCAGCCGTAGCGGGAGGAATGAGCAGTTCTTC. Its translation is CASSRSGRNEQFF. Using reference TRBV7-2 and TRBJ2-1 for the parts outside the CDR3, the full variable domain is GAGVSQSPSNKVTEKGKDVELRCDPISGHTALYWYRQSLGQGLEFLIYFQGNSAPDKSGLPSDRFSAERTGGSVSTLTIQRTQQEDSAVYLCASSRSGRNEQFFGPGTRLTVL.

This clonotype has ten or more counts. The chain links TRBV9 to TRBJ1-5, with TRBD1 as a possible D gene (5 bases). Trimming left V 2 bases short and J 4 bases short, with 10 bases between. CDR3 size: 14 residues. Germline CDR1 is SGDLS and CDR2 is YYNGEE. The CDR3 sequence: CASSVNRKNQPQHF. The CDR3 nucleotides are TGTGCCAGCAGCGTCAACAGGAAAAATCAGCCCCAGCATTTT.

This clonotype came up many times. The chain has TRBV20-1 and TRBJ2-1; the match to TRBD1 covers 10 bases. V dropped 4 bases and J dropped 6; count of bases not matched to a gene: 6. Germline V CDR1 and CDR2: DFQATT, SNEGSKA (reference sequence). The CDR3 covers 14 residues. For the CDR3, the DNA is TGCAGTGCTAAATCCGGGACAGGGGCCAATGAGCAGTTCTTC. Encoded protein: CSAKSGTGANEQFF.

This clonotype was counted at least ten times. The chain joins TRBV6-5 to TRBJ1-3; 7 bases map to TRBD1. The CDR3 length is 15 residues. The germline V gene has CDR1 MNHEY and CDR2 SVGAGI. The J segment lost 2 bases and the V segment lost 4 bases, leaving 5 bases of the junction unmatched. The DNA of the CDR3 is TGTGCCAGCAGTTGGAGGGGGCGGGCTGGAAACACCATATATTTT. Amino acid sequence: CASSWRGRAGNTIYF.

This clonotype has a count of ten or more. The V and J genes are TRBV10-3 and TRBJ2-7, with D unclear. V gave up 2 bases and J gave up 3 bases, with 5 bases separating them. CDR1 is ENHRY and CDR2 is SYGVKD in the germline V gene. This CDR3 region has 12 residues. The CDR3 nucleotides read TGTGCCATCAGTGAGGTTAGCTACGAGCAGTACTTC. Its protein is CAISEVSYEQYF.

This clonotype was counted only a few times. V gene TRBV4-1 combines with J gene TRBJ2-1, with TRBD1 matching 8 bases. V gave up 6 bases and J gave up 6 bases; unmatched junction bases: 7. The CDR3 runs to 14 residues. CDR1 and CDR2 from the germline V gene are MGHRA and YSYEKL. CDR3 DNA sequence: TGCGCCAGCAGTCTGGACAGGGTTACCAATGAGCAGTTCTTC. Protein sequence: CASSLDRVTNEQFF.

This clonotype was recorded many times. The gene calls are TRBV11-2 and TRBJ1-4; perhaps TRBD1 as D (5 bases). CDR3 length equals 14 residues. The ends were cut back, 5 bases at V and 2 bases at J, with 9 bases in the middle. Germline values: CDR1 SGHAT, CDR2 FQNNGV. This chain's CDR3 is CASSPGSTNEKLFF. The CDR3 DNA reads TGTGCCAGCAGCCCAGGGTCCACTAATGAAAAACTGTTTTTT. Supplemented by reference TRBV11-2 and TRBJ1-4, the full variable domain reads EAGVAQSPRYKIIEKRQSVAFWCNPISGHATLYWYQQILGQGPKLLIQFQNNGVVDDSQLPKDRFSAERLKGVDSTLKIQPAKLEDSAVYLCASSPGSTNEKLFFGSGTQLSVL.

CDR3 in DNA: TGTGCCAGCAGTGGTCGCCAGACAAACACCGGGGAGCTGTTTTTT. Translated, it gives CASSGRQTNTGELFF. The chain has TRBV2 and TRBJ2-2; D remains ambiguous. This CDR3 region has 15 residues. Germline V CDR1 and CDR2: SNHLY, FYNNEI. V gave up 4 bases and J gave up 2 bases, with 11 bases separating them. Variable domain in full (rest from reference TRBV2 and TRBJ2-2): EPEVTQTPSHQVTQMGQEVILRCVPISNHLYFYWYRQILGQKVEFLVSFYNNEISEKSEIFDDQFSVERPDGSNFTLKIRSTKLEDSAMYFCASSGRQTNTGELFFGEGSRLTVL.

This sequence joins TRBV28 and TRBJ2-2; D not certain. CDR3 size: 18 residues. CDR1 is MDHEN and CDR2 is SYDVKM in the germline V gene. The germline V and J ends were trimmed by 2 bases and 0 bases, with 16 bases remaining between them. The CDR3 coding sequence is TGTGCCAGCAGTTTACTAGGAGAACTATGGGCGAACACCGGGGAGCTGTTTTTT. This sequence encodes CASSLLGELWANTGELFF.

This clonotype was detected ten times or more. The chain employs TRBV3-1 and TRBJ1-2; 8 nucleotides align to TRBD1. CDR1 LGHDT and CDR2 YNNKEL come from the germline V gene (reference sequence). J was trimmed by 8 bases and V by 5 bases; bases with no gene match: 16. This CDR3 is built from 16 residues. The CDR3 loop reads CASSSHQTDRARGYTF. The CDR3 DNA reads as TGTGCCAGCAGCTCACACCAAACGGACAGGGCGCGGGGCTACACCTTC.

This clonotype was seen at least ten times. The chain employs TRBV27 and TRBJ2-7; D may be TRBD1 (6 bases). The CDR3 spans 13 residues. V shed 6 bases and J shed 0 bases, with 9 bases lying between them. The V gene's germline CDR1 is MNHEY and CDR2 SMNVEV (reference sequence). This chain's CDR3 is CASRGGASYEQYF. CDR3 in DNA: TGTGCCAGCAGAGGGGGAGCCTCCTACGAGCAGTACTTC.

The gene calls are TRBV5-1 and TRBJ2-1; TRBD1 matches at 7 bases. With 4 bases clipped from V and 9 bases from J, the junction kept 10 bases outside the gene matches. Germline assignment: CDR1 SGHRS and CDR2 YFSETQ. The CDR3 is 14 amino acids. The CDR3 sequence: CASSPATGPFEQFF. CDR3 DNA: TGCGCCAGCAGCCCAGCGACAGGGCCGTTTGAGCAGTTCTTC.

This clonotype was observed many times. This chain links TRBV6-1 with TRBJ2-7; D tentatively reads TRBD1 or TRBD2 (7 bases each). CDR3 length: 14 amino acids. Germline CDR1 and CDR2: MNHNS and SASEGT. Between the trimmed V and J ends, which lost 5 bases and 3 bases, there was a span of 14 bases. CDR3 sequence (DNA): TGTGCCAGCAGTAAGCGGGACAGTCTCTACGAGCAGTACTTC. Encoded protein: CASSKRDSLYEQYF.

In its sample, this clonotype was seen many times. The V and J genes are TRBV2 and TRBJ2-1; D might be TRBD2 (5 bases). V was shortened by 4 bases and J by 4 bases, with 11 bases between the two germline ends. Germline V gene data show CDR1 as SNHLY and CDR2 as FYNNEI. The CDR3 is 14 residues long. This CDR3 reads CASSAGRGYNEQFF. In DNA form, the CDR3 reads TGTGCCAGCAGTGCGGGTCGGGGTTACAATGAGCAGTTCTTC.

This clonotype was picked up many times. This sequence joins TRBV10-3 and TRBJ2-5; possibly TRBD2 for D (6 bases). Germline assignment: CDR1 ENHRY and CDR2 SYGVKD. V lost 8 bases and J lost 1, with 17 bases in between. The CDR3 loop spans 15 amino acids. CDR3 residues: CAIRGVAATQETQYF. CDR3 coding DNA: TGTGCCATCCGGGGAGTAGCGGCGACCCAAGAGACCCAGTACTTC.

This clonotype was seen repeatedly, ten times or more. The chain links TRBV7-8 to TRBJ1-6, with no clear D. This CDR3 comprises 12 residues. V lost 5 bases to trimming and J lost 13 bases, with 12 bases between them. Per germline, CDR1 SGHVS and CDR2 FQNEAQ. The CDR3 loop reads CASSPESRPLHF. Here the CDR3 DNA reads TGTGCCAGCAGCCCAGAGAGTCGTCCCCTCCACTTT.

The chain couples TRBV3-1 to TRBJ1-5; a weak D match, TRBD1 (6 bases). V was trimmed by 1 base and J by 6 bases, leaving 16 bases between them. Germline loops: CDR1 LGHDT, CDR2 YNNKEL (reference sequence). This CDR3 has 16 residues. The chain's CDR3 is CASSQGEQGTGQPQHF. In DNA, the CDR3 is TGTGCCAGCAGCCAAGGAGAACAGGGTACGGGTCAGCCCCAGCATTTT.

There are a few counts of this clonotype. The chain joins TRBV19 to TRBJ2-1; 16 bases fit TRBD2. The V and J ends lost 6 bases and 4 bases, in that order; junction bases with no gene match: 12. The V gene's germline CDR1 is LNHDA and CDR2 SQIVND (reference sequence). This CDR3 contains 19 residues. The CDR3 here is CASSYSGTSGRAWYNEQFF. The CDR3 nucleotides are TGTGCCAGTAGCTACTCCGGGACTAGCGGGAGGGCCTGGTACAATGAGCAGTTCTTC.

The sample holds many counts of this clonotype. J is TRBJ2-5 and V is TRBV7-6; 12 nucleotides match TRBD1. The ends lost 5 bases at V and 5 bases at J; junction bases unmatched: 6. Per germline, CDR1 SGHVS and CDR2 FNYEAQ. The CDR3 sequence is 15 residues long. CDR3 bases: TGTGCCAGCAGCGGGACAGGGGGCCAAGGGGAGACCCAGTACTTC. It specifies CASSGTGGQGETQYF.